Sequencing of this TCR beta chain was carried out in a study of shared clonotypes between healthy human individuals. Regarding the study as a whole: The naive CD4 repertoires of a handful of donors were compared, and around 5% of clonotypes were shared. A reduction in generation probabilities was seen for non-shared clonotypes relative to those shared by all four donors.

J lost 4 bases, V lost 3 bases, and 7 bases had no gene match. CDR3 length equals 15 residues. The germline V gene encodes CDR1 KGHSH and CDR2 LQKENI. CD45RO-negative cells were positively selected for CCR7, leaving out terminally differentiated effector memory CD45RA+ cells. Per sorted-subset replicate PCR, input was approximately 0.2 ug DNA, representing about 32,000 T cell genomes. Measured with immunoSEQ multiplex PCR; TCRdb has only the in-frame clones, and not every one. Of fewer than 850,000 clones in the sample, just over 95% were seen once. This clone was seen a single time. Its antigen is unidentified.

Material for sequencing was naive CD8+ T cells sorted from blood. V usage is TRBV18 and J usage is TRBJ2-3, with 7 bases fitting TRBD1. This sequence originates from a man aged 25-45 years in good health. This CDR3 is CASSPRQGFADTQYF. In DNA, the CDR3 is TGTGCCAGCTCACCCCGACAGGGTTTTGCAGATACGCAGTATTTT.